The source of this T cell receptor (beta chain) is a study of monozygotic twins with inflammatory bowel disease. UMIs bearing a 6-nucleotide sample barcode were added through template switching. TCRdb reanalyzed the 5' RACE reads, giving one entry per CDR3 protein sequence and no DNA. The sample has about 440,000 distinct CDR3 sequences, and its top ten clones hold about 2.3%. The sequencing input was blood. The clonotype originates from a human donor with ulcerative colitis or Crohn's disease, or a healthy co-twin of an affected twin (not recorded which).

This chain's CDR3 is CASSQDRDRPSGYTF. The chain links TRBV4-2 to TRBJ1-2; the D call from TCRdb, TRBD1, cannot be confirmed without DNA. The CDR3 length is 15 residues. CDR1 is LGHNA and CDR2 is YNFKEQ in the germline V gene.